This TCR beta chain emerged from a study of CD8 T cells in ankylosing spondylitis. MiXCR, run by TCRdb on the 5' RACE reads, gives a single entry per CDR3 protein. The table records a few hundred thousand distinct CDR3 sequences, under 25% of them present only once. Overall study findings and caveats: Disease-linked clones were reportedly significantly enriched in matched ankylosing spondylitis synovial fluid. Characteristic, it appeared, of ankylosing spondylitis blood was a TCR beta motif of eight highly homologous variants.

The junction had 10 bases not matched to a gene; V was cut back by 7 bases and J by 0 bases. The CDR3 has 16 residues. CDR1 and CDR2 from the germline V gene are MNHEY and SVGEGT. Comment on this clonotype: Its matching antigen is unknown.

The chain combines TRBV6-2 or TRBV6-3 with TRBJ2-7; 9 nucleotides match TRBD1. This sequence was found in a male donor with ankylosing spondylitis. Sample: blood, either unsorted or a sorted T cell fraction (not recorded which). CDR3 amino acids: CASTCLGQGCSYEQYF. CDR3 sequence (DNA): TGTGCCAGCACCTGCCTAGGACAGGGGTGCTCCTACGAGCAGTACTTC.